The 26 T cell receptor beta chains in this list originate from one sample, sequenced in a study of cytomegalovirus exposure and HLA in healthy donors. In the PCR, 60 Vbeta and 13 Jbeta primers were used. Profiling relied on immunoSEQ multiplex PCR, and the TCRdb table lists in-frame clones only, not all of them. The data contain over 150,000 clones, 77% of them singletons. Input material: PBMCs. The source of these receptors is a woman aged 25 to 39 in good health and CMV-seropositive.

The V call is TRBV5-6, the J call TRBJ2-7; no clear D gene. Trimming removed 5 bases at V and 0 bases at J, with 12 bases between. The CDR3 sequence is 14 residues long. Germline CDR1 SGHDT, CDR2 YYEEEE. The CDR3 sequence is CASSYTESSYEQYF. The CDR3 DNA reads TGTGCCAGCAGTTATACAGAGAGCTCCTACGAGCAGTACTTC.

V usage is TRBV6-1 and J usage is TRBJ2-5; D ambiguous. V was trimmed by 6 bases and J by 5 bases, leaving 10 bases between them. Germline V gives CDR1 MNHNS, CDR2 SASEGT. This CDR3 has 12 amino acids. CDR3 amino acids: CASSPNRETQYF. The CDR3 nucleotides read TGTGCCAGCAGCCCGAACCGGGAGACCCAGTACTTC.

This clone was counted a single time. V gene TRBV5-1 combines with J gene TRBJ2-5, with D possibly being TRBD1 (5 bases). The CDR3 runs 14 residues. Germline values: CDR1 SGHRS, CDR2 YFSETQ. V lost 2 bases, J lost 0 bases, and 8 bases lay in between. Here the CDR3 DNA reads TGCGCCAGCAGCTTTAACAGGAACCAAGAGACCCAGTACTTC. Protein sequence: CASSFNRNQETQYF.

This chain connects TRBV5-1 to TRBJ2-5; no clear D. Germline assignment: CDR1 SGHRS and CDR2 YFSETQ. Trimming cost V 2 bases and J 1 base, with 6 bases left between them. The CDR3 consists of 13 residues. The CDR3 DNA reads TGCGCCAGCAGCTTACTGTTCCAAGAGACCCAGTACTTC. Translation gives CASSLLFQETQYF.

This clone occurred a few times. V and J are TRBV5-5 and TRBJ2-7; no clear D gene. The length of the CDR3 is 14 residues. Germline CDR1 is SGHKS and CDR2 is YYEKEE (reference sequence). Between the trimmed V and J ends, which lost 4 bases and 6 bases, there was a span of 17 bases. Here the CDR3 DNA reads TGTGCCAGCAGCCCCTGGGCCGTGGCCTCCGAGCAGTACTTC. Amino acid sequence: CASSPWAVASEQYF.

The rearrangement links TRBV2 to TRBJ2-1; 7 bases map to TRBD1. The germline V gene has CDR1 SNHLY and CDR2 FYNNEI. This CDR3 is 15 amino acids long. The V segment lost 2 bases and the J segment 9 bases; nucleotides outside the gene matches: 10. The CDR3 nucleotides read TGTGCCAGCAGTGAACGGGGACAGATCACCGGTGAGCAGTTCTTC. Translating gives CASSERGQITGEQFF.

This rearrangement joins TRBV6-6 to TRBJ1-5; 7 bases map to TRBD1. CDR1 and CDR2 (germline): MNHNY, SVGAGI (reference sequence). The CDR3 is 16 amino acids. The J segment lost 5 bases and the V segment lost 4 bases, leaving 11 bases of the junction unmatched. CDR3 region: CASSLGIGRGDQPQHF. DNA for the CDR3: TGTGCCAGCAGTTTGGGAATTGGCAGGGGGGATCAGCCCCAGCATTTT.

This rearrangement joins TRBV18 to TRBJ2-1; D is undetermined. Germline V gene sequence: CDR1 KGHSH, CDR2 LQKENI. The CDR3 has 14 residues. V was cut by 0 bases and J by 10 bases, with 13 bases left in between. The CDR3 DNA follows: TGTGCCAGCTCACCACCCTCTCTAGGAAGCGAGCAGTTCTTC. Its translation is CASSPPSLGSEQFF. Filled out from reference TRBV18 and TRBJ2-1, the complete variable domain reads NAGVMQNPRHLVRRRGQEARLRCSPMKGHSHVYWYRQLPEEGLKFMVYLQKENIIDESGMPKERFSAEFPKEGPSILRIQQVVRGDSAAYFCASSPPSLGSEQFFGPGTRLTVL.

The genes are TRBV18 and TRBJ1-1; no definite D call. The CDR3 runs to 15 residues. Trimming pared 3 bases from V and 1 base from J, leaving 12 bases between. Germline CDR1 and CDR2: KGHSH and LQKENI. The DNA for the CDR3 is TGTGCCAGCTCACCGCGGGTGAGCGAGAACACTGAAGCTTTCTTT. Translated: CASSPRVSENTEAFF. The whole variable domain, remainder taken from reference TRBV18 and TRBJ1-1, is NAGVMQNPRHLVRRRGQEARLRCSPMKGHSHVYWYRQLPEEGLKFMVYLQKENIIDESGMPKERFSAEFPKEGPSILRIQQVVRGDSAAYFCASSPRVSENTEAFFGQGTRLTVV.

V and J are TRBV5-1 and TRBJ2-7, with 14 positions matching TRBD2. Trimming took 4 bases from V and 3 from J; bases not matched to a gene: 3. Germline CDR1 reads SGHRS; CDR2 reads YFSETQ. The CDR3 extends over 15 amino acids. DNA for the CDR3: TGCGCCAGCAGCGCCGGGACTAGCGGGAGCTACGAGCAGTACTTC. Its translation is CASSAGTSGSYEQYF.

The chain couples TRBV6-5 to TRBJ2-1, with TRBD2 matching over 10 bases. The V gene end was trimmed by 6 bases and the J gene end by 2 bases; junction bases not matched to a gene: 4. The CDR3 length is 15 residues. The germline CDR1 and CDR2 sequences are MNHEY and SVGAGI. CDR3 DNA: TGTGCCAGCAGCCGAGGACTAGCGGCCTACAATGAGCAGTTCTTC. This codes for CASSRGLAAYNEQFF.

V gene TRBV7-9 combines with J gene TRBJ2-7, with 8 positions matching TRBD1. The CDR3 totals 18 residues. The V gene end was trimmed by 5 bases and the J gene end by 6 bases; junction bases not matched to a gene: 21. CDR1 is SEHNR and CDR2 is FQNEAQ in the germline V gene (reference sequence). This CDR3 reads CASSLENRPTGAFGEQYF. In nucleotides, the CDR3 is TGTGCCAGCAGCCTCGAGAACCGACCGACAGGGGCGTTCGGCGAGCAGTACTTC.

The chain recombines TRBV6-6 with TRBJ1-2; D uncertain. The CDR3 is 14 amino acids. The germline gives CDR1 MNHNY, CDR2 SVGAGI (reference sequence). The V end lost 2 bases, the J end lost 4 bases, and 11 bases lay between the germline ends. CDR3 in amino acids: CASSYGRTSYGYTF. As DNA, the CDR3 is TGTGCCAGCAGTTACGGGCGGACTTCCTATGGCTACACCTTC.

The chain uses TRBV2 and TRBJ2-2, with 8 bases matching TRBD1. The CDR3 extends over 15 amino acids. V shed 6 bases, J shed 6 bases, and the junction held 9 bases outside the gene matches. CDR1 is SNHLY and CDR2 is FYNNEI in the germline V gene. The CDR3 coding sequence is TGTGCCAGCAGAGAGGACAGGGTGGGGCCCGGGGAGCTGTTTTTT. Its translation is CASREDRVGPGELFF. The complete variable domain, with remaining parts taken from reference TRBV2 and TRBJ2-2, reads EPEVTQTPSHQVTQMGQEVILRCVPISNHLYFYWYRQILGQKVEFLVSFYNNEISEKSEIFDDQFSVERPDGSNFTLKIRSTKLEDSAMYFCASREDRVGPGELFFGEGSRLTVL.

In DNA form, the CDR3 reads TGTGCCAGCAGTATGGCAGGGGTGGCCAAAAACATTCAGTACTTC. This codes for CASSMAGVAKNIQYF. V is TRBV6-1 and J is TRBJ2-4; TRBD1 is a possible D gene (6 bases). Germline V gives CDR1 MNHNS, CDR2 SASEGT. Trimming removed 5 bases at V and 1 base at J, with 12 bases between. The CDR3 spans 15 residues.

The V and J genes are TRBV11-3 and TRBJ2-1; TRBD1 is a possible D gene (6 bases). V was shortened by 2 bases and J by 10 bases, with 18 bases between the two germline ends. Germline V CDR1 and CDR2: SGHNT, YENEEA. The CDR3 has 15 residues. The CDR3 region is CASSLQGEGVGEQFF. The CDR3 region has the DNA TGTGCCAGCAGCTTACAGGGAGAGGGGGTCGGCGAGCAGTTCTTC.

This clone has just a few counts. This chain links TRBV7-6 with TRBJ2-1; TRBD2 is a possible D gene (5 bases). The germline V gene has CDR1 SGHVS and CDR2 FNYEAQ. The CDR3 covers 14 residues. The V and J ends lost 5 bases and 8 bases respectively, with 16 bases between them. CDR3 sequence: CASSPRGFSDEQFF. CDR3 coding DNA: TGTGCCAGCAGCCCACGCGGGTTTTCGGATGAGCAGTTCTTC.

CDR3 DNA sequence: TGTGCCAGCAGTTTCCCGACAGGGGACAGCACAGATACGCAGTATTTT. Protein sequence: CASSFPTGDSTDTQYF. The chain joins TRBV28 to TRBJ2-3; 8 bases align to TRBD1. The germline gives CDR1 MDHEN, CDR2 SYDVKM. Trimming at V came to 3 bases and at J to 0 bases, leaving 5 bases not matched to a gene. This CDR3 spans 16 amino acids. Drawing the rest from reference TRBV28 and TRBJ2-3, the complete variable domain is DVKVTQSSRYLVKRTGEKVFLECVQDMDHENMFWYRQDPGLGLRLIYFSYDVKMKEKGDIPEGYSVSREKKERFSLILESASTNQTSMYLCASSFPTGDSTDTQYFGPGTRLTVL.

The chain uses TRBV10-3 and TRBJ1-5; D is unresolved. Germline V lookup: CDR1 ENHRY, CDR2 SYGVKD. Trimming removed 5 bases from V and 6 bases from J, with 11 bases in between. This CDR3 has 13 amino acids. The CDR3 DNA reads TGTGCCATCAGTTCACTCGAGGGTCAGCCCCAGCATTTT. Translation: CAISSLEGQPQHF.

In DNA, the CDR3 is TGCGCCAGCAGCTACTCCCTTGGTGGGGCCAACGTCCTGACTTTC. It encodes CASSYSLGGANVLTF. The J gene is TRBJ2-6, the V gene TRBV5-1; D uncertain. The CDR3 covers 15 residues. Per the germline V gene, CDR1 is SGHRS and CDR2 is YFSETQ. With 3 bases removed from V and 3 bases from J, the gap between germline ends came to 10 bases.

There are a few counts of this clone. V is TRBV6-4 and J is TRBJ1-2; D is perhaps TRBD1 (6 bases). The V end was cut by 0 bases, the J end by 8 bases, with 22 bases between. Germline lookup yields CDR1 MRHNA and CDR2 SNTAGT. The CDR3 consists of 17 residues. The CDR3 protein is CASSDSCTGLLARGYTF. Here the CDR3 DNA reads TGTGCCAGCAGTGACTCCTGCACAGGGCTCCTAGCTCGGGGCTACACCTTC.

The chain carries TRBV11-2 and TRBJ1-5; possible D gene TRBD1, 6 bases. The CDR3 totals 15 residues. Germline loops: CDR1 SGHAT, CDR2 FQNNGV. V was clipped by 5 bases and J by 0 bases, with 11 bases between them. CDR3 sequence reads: CASSPTGTSNQPQHF. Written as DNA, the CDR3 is TGTGCCAGCAGCCCTACAGGGACTAGCAATCAGCCCCAGCATTTT. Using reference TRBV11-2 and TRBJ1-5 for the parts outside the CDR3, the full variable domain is EAGVAQSPRYKIIEKRQSVAFWCNPISGHATLYWYQQILGQGPKLLIQFQNNGVVDDSQLPKDRFSAERLKGVDSTLKIQPAKLEDSAVYLCASSPTGTSNQPQHFGDGTRLSIL.

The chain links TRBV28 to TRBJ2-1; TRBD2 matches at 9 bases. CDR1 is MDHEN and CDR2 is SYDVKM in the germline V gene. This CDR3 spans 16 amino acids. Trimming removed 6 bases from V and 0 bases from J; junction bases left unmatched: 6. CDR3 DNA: TGTGCCAGCAGCCCTAGCGGGGCGAGCTCCTACAATGAGCAGTTCTTC. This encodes CASSPSGASSYNEQFF.

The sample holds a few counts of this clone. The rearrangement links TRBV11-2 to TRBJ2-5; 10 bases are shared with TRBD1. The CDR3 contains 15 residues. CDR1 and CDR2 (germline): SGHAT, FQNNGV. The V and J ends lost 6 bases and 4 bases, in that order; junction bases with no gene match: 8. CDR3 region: CASRSTGTGVETQYF. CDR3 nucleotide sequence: TGTGCCAGCAGATCCACCGGGACAGGGGTAGAGACCCAGTACTTC.

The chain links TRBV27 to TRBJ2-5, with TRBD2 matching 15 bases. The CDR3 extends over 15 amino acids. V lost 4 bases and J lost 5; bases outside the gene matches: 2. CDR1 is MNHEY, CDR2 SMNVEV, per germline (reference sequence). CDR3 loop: CASSWTSGRGETQYF. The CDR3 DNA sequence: TGTGCCAGCAGTTGGACTAGCGGGAGGGGGGAGACCCAGTACTTC.

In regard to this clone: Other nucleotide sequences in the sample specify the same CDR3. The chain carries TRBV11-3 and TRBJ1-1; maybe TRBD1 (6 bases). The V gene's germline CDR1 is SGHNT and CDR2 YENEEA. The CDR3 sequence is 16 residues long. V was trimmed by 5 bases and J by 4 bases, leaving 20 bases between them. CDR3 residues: CASSLSSGGTGTEAFF. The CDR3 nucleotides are TGTGCCAGCAGCCTCTCCTCGGGGGGCACGGGCACTGAAGCTTTCTTT.